The 10 T cell receptor beta chains presented below share a single source sample, sequenced in a study of identical twins. A single record per CDR3 protein comes from TCRdb applying MiXCR to the 5' RACE reads. Found here are about 260,000 distinct CDR3 sequences, about 7% of them singletons; the top ten hold 3% to 4.5%. This same sample was also taken into another study, of yellow fever vaccine responses in identical twins.

Sequenced material: memory (CD45RO+) T cells sorted from blood. Source of these receptors: a young woman in good health.

This chain links TRBV9 with TRBJ2-6; D is ambiguous. The CDR3 is made up of 13 amino acids. The ends were cut back, 0 bases at V and 3 bases at J, with 1 base in the middle. CDR1 and CDR2 (germline): SGDLS, YYNGEE. The CDR3, as DNA: TGTGCCAGCAGCGTAGGTGGGGCCAACGTCCTGACTTTC. Translating it yields CASSVGGANVLTF.

This clonotype was seen repeatedly, ten times or more. This chain joins TRBV11-2 and TRBJ1-1; D possibly corresponds to TRBD1 (5 bases). The CDR3 is 15 amino acids. Germline V CDR1 and CDR2: SGHAT, FQNNGV. The V gene lost 4 bases and the J gene lost 0 bases, with 12 bases spanning the gap. Here the CDR3 reads CASSSGKVMNTEAFF. DNA of the CDR3: TGTGCCAGCAGCTCAGGGAAGGTGATGAACACTGAAGCTTTCTTT.

The V and J genes are TRBV29-1 and TRBJ2-2; a possible D gene is TRBD2 (6 bases). CDR1 and CDR2 (germline): SQVTM, ANQGSEA. V lost 1 base to trimming and J lost 5 bases, with 14 bases between them. This CDR3 spans 15 amino acids. CDR3 bases: TGCAGCGTTGAAGGGGGTAGCGGTGGTACCGGGGAGCTGTTTTTT. Translation gives CSVEGGSGGTGELFF.

This clonotype was observed a handful of times. The chain recombines TRBV25-1 with TRBJ2-2, with D perhaps TRBD1 (6 bases). This CDR3 has 16 residues. Germline CDR1 reads MGHDK; CDR2 reads SYGVNS. Trimming took 0 bases from V and 0 from J, leaving 8 bases between them. The CDR3 sequence: CASSEYGTPNTGELFF. The CDR3, as DNA: TGTGCCAGCAGTGAATACGGGACACCGAACACCGGGGAGCTGTTTTTT.

This clonotype was recorded a few times. This chain links TRBV7-9 with TRBJ2-5, with 11 nucleotides matching TRBD2. Germline CDR1 SEHNR, CDR2 FQNEAQ (reference sequence). Unmatched junction bases numbered 7, after V lost 5 bases and J lost 2 bases. This CDR3 is built from 16 residues. The CDR3 here is CASSPGGTSGQETQYF. Here the CDR3 DNA reads TGTGCCAGCAGCCCGGGGGGGACTAGCGGACAAGAGACCCAGTACTTC.

This clonotype was seen a few times. The rearrangement joins TRBV20-1 to TRBJ1-4; TRBD1 matches at 7 bases. This CDR3 spans 14 amino acids. Germline lookup yields CDR1 DFQATT and CDR2 SNEGSKA (reference sequence). V dropped 5 bases and J dropped 6; count of bases not matched to a gene: 9. The CDR3 protein is CSAQGSGGHEKLFF. CDR3 in DNA: TGCAGTGCTCAAGGGTCAGGGGGACATGAAAAACTGTTTTTT.

In its sample, this clonotype was seen many times. The chain has TRBV27 and TRBJ1-6; D gene ambiguous. Germline assignment: CDR1 MNHEY and CDR2 SMNVEV (reference sequence). Trimming shortened V by 2 bases and J by 6 bases, and 8 bases separated the two germline ends. The CDR3 sequence is 14 residues long. The chain's CDR3 is CASSLGRINSPLHF. Written as DNA, the CDR3 is TGTGCCAGCAGTTTAGGGCGGATTAATTCACCCCTCCACTTT.

This clonotype was recorded at least ten times. The chain uses TRBV6-1 and TRBJ1-1; the match to TRBD1 covers 8 bases. The CDR3 runs 13 residues. Losses at the gene ends were 8 bases for V and 5 bases for J; bases not matched to a gene: 7. Germline V gene lookup returns CDR1 MNHNS and CDR2 SASEGT. CDR3 sequence reads: CASGGQGRTEAFF. In DNA form, the CDR3 reads TGTGCCAGCGGCGGACAGGGCAGAACTGAAGCTTTCTTT.

This clonotype has only a few counts. The chain uses TRBV7-9 and TRBJ2-3, with 10 bases fitting TRBD2. CDR3 length: 15 amino acids. Germline CDR1 SEHNR, CDR2 FQNEAQ (reference sequence). Trimming at V came to 4 bases and at J to 6 bases, leaving 7 bases not matched to a gene. CDR3 nucleotides: TGTGCCAGCAGCTCGCTAGCGGGAGAACTCGATACGCAGTATTTT. Translation gives CASSSLAGELDTQYF.

The V and J genes are TRBV19 and TRBJ2-2; D perhaps matches TRBD1 (6 bases). CDR3 length: 15 amino acids. Germline lookup yields CDR1 LNHDA and CDR2 SQIVND (reference sequence). V lost 5 bases and J 0 bases, leaving 10 bases between the germline ends. The CDR3 DNA sequence: TGTGCCAGTAGTTGGGGGACAACGAACACCGGGGAGCTGTTTTTT. Protein: CASSWGTTNTGELFF.